This T cell receptor (beta chain) was retrieved from a study of cytomegalovirus exposure and HLA in healthy donors. Overall study results and limits: Upon later analysis, TCR association rates were observed to vary by HLA locus, being highest for DRB1 and lowest for HLA-C.

The PCR was carried out with 60 Vbeta primers and 13 Jbeta primers. This table comes from immunoSEQ multiplex PCR, and its TCRdb copy is limited to in-frame clones, with some not included. The data contain fewer than 200,000 clones, approximately 85% of them singletons. The CDR3 covers 14 residues. Trimming took off 7 bases at V and 3 bases at J, with 16 bases between the two ends. Germline CDR1 is MNHNY and CDR2 is SVGAGI (reference sequence). Points on this clone: The antigen is not known.

This clonotype originated in a man between 18 and 35 years old in good health and CMV-seropositive. The specimen was PBMCs. The chain combines TRBV6-6 with TRBJ2-7, with D maybe TRBD1 (7 bases). For the CDR3, the DNA is TGTGCCAGCACCGGCGGGACAGCCCTCTACGAGCAGTACTTC. Protein sequence: CASTGGTALYEQYF.